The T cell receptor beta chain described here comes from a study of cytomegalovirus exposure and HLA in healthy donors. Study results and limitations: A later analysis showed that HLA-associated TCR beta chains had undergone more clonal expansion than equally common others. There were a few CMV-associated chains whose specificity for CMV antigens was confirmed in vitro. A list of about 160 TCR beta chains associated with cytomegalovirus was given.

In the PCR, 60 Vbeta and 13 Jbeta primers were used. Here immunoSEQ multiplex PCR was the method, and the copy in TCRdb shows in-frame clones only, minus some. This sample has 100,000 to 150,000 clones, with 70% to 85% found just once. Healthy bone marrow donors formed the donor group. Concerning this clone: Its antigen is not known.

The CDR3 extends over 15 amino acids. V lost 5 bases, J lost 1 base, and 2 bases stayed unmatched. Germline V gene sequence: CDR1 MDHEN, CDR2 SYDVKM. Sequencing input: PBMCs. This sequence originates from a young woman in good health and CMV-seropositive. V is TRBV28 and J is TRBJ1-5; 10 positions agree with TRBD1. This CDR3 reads CASSRTGGSNQPQHF. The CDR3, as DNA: TGTGCCAGCAGTCGGACAGGGGGGAGCAATCAGCCCCAGCATTTT.